The next 16 T cell receptor beta chains were all read from a single sample in a study of T cells in Graves' hyperthyroidism and ophthalmopathy. Amplified regions were TCR beta CDR3 sequences from RNA transcripts. In the first-round RT-PCR of the TCR CDR3, the HTBI primer set was used. TCRdb re-analysed the multiplex PCR reads in MiXCR, keeping a single row per CDR3 protein. The table includes fewer than 450,000 distinct CDR3 sequences, about 18% detected once. Material for sequencing was blood. Receptor source: a woman younger than 45 with Graves' hyperthyroidism that later progressed to Graves' ophthalmopathy.

This chain uses TRBV19 with TRBJ2-2; D possibly corresponds to TRBD1 (5 bases). V lost 3 bases, J lost 2 bases, and 10 bases lay in between. The CDR3 has 15 residues. The germline V gene has CDR1 LNHDA and CDR2 SQIVND (reference sequence). This CDR3 is CASSIRQYNTGELFF. CDR3 nucleotide sequence: TGTGCCAGTAGTATTCGACAGTACAACACCGGGGAGCTGTTTTTT.

The chain combines TRBV18 with TRBJ2-1; TRBD1 might be the D (6 bases). CDR1 is KGHSH and CDR2 is LQKENI in the germline V gene. This CDR3 is built from 17 residues. V lost 2 bases and J lost 3, with 17 bases in between. In DNA, the CDR3 is TGTGCCAGCTCACCAGGGACATGGGGTTCCCTCTACAATGAGCAGTTCTTC. Residues: CASSPGTWGSLYNEQFF.

The chain carries TRBV4-2 and TRBJ2-7; D is perhaps TRBD1 (6 bases). Trimming cost V 0 bases and J 0 bases, with 9 bases left between them. Germline V gene data show CDR1 as LGHNA and CDR2 as YNFKEQ. The CDR3 has 15 residues. CDR3 amino acids: CASSQDRGTSYEQYF. DNA for the CDR3: TGTGCCAGCAGCCAAGATAGGGGGACCTCCTACGAGCAGTACTTC.

This clonotype has only a few counts. The rearrangement joins TRBV19 to TRBJ2-1, with 8 bases aligning to TRBD1. The germline V gene encodes CDR1 LNHDA and CDR2 SQIVND (reference sequence). Losses at the gene ends were 9 bases for V and 7 bases for J; bases not matched to a gene: 11. CDR3 length: 14 residues. CDR3 coding DNA: TGTGCCAGCGATTCCGGGACAGGTGGAAATGAGCAGTTCTTC. It encodes CASDSGTGGNEQFF.

CDR3 sequence: CATSGGQKNTGELFF. The CDR3 region has the DNA TGTGCCACCAGTGGTGGACAGAAGAACACCGGGGAGCTGTTTTTT. V usage is TRBV24-1 and J usage is TRBJ2-2; D is possibly TRBD1 (6 bases). Per germline, CDR1 KGHDR and CDR2 SFDVKD. V was clipped by 5 bases and J by 1 base, with 10 bases between them. The CDR3 has 15 amino acids.

The chain links TRBV6-1 to TRBJ1-5; no firm D call. CDR3 size: 15 residues. Germline CDR1 and CDR2: MNHNS and SASEGT. V lost 7 bases and J lost 1, with 14 bases in between. CDR3: CASNLERRSNQPQHF. The CDR3 region has the DNA TGTGCCAGCAATCTCGAGAGGAGGAGCAATCAGCCCCAGCATTTT.

This clonotype came up many times. The chain is built from TRBV2 and TRBJ2-5; D is uncertain. The V and J ends lost 7 bases and 0 bases respectively, with 15 bases between them. This CDR3 has 15 residues. Per the germline V gene, CDR1 is SNHLY and CDR2 is FYNNEI. The CDR3 protein is CASKSDRGNQETQYF. The DNA of the CDR3 is TGTGCCAGCAAAAGTGACCGCGGCAACCAAGAGACCCAGTACTTC.

This clonotype was picked up one time. The V and J genes are TRBV2 and TRBJ1-3, with 10 positions matching TRBD1. This CDR3 is built from 18 residues. Germline V gives CDR1 SNHLY, CDR2 FYNNEI. The J segment lost 3 bases and the V segment lost 6 bases, leaving 14 bases of the junction unmatched. The CDR3 reads CASREIRGQGLIGNTIYF. The CDR3 bases are TGTGCCAGCAGAGAAATTCGGGGACAGGGGCTGATTGGAAACACCATATATTTT.

This clonotype was seen repeatedly, ten times or more. The V and J genes are TRBV28 and TRBJ2-7; the match to TRBD1 covers 9 bases. CDR1 is MDHEN and CDR2 is SYDVKM in the germline V gene. The trim removed 1 base at V and 2 bases at J, leaving 9 bases unmatched. This CDR3 comprises 17 residues. The CDR3 nucleotides read TGTGCCAGCAGTTTATTCTCTGTGCGACAGGGGGCCTACGAGCAGTACTTC. It encodes CASSLFSVRQGAYEQYF.

Ten or more counts support this clonotype. The chain combines TRBV29-1 with TRBJ2-1; 10 positions match TRBD1. The CDR3 has 14 amino acids. From germline, CDR1 is SQVTM and CDR2 ANQGSEA. Losses at the gene ends were 4 bases for V and 3 bases for J; bases not matched to a gene: 3. CDR3 sequence reads: CSVGRTGGYNEQFF. The DNA of the CDR3 is TGCAGCGTTGGACGGACAGGGGGCTACAATGAGCAGTTCTTC.

This clonotype was detected only a few times. The V and J genes are TRBV6-1 and TRBJ1-5, with 12 bases lining up with TRBD1. Per the germline V gene, CDR1 is MNHNS and CDR2 is SASEGT. The ends lost 4 bases at V and 11 bases at J; junction bases unmatched: 15. The CDR3 loop spans 17 amino acids. CDR3: CASSGGQGASRIRAQHF. As DNA, the CDR3 is TGTGCCAGCAGTGGGGGACAGGGGGCCAGTCGGATCAGGGCCCAGCATTTT.

This clonotype was recorded many times. V and J are TRBV20-1 and TRBJ2-5; 8 positions agree with TRBD2. Looked up from germline, CDR1 is DFQATT and CDR2 is SNEGSKA (reference sequence). The V gene end was trimmed by 5 bases and the J gene end by 1 base; junction bases not matched to a gene: 6. This CDR3 spans 14 amino acids. DNA of the CDR3: TGCAGTGCTTACGGGGGGGCCGGCCAAGAGACCCAGTACTTC. Encoded protein: CSAYGGAGQETQYF.

This clonotype has a count of ten or more. The V call is TRBV28, the J call TRBJ2-1; TRBD1 matches at 7 bases. CDR3 size: 15 residues. V shed 8 bases and J 4 bases; nucleotides not matched to a gene: 11. Germline V gene lookup returns CDR1 MDHEN and CDR2 SYDVKM. In DNA, the CDR3 is TGTGCCAGCCGCAGTCAAGTGACAGGGTACAATGAGCAGTTCTTC. Translating it yields CASRSQVTGYNEQFF.

This clonotype was recorded at least ten times. The rearrangement joins TRBV6-2 or TRBV6-3 to TRBJ2-3; D gene uncertain. The CDR3 contains 13 residues. V lost 0 bases, J lost 2 bases, and 3 bases lay in between. Germline V gives CDR1 MNHEY, CDR2 SVGEGT. CDR3 nucleotides: TGTGCCAGCAGTTACTCCTACACAGATACGCAGTATTTT. It codes for CASSYSYTDTQYF.

This clonotype was seen repeatedly, ten times or more. The rearrangement uses TRBV28 and TRBJ2-3; D perhaps matches TRBD1 (6 bases). The CDR3 totals 13 residues. Trimming cost V 3 bases and J 6 bases, with 10 bases left between them. Germline CDR1 and CDR2: MDHEN and SYDVKM. The DNA for the CDR3 is TGTGCCAGCAGTTTCATTGGGGGCGATACGCAGTATTTT. This gives the protein CASSFIGGDTQYF.

J is TRBJ1-5 and V is TRBV6-1, with D maybe TRBD1 (5 bases). Trimming pared 4 bases from V and 2 bases from J, leaving 15 bases between. Germline assignment: CDR1 MNHNS and CDR2 SASEGT. The CDR3 covers 16 residues. CDR3 nucleotide sequence: TGTGCCAGCAGTGCCGGACATTTCGGGGGCAATCAGCCCCAGCATTTT. Translation: CASSAGHFGGNQPQHF.